This entry lists 9 T cell receptor beta chains sequenced from one sample in a study of blood T cell repertoires in COVID-19. The data were produced by immunoSEQ multiplex PCR, yet TCRdb's version contains in-frame clones alone and is incomplete. The sample records around 250,000 clones, around 86% being singletons. The sample taken for sequencing was peripheral blood. Source of these receptors: a woman aged 65 to 85 with active or convalescent COVID-19.

The chain has TRBV18 and TRBJ1-5; D remains ambiguous. CDR1 KGHSH and CDR2 LQKENI come from the germline V gene. Deletions cut 3 bases from V and 3 bases from J, with 12 bases between. The CDR3 runs 15 residues. The DNA for the CDR3 is TGTGCCAGCTCACCTGGAGGGTACACCAATCAGCCCCAGCATTTT. It specifies CASSPGGYTNQPQHF.

The chain carries TRBV6-5 and TRBJ1-1, with D uncertain. With 7 bases removed from V and 1 base from J, the gap between germline ends came to 16 bases. This CDR3 comprises 15 residues. From germline, CDR1 is MNHEY and CDR2 SVGAGI. The CDR3 here is CASTTNPKQNTEAFF. The CDR3 region has the DNA TGTGCCAGCACGACTAACCCGAAGCAGAACACTGAAGCTTTCTTT.

The chain couples TRBV4-3 to TRBJ1-4; no clear D. Germline CDR1 LGHNA, CDR2 YSLEER. V was pared by 4 bases and J by 3 bases, with 6 bases between. This CDR3 comprises 13 residues. DNA of the CDR3: TGCGCCAGCAGCCCTTCAGCTAATGAAAAACTGTTTTTT. This sequence encodes CASSPSANEKLFF.

This sequence joins TRBV29-1 and TRBJ2-5, with D perhaps TRBD2 (6 bases). V was trimmed by 4 bases and J by 9 bases, leaving 15 bases between them. The CDR3 runs 12 residues. Germline assignment: CDR1 SQVTM and CDR2 ANQGSEA. CDR3 nucleotide sequence: TGCAGCGTTGTCATCGGCCCGGGGGCCCAGTACTTC. Translated, it gives CSVVIGPGAQYF.

This chain links TRBV27 with TRBJ2-4, with D possibly matching TRBD2 (7 bases). Trimming left V 5 bases short and J 0 bases short, with 17 bases between. This CDR3 contains 17 residues. The germline V gene encodes CDR1 MNHEY and CDR2 SMNVEV (reference sequence). CDR3: CASSPLTGRVAKNIQYF. The CDR3, as DNA: TGTGCCAGCAGTCCCCTAACAGGGAGGGTAGCCAAAAACATTCAGTACTTC.

The chain couples TRBV9 to TRBJ2-5, with D possibly being TRBD2 (5 bases). This CDR3 contains 15 residues. V was cut by 0 bases and J by 2 bases, with 11 bases left in between. CDR1 is SGDLS and CDR2 is YYNGEE in the germline V gene. CDR3: CASSVAPRGQETQYF. In DNA form, the CDR3 reads TGTGCCAGCAGCGTAGCCCCCCGGGGTCAAGAGACCCAGTACTTC.

The chain carries TRBV4-3 and TRBJ1-1, with D hard to call. In germline, CDR1 is LGHNA, CDR2 YSLEER. This CDR3 has 13 residues. V lost 0 bases to trimming and J lost 5 bases, with 7 bases between them. CDR3 sequence (DNA): TGCGCCAGCAGCCAAGAGAGGGCGACTGAAGCTTTCTTT. This encodes CASSQERATEAFF.

The table lists this clone with many counts. The chain employs TRBV7-9 and TRBJ2-7, with D uncertain. Trimming shortened V by 6 bases and J by 3 bases, and 6 bases separated the two germline ends. This CDR3 has 11 residues. Germline V CDR1 and CDR2: SEHNR, FQNEAQ (reference sequence). Here the CDR3 reads CASSSRYEQYF. The CDR3 DNA sequence: TGTGCCAGCAGTTCCCGCTACGAGCAGTACTTC.

This clone was recorded only once. This chain connects TRBV12-3 or TRBV12-4 to TRBJ1-4, with D maybe TRBD1 (5 bases). This CDR3 region has 13 residues. The V end lost 6 bases, the J end lost 8 bases, and 13 bases lay between the germline ends. DNA of the CDR3: TGTGCCAGCAGACTCGACAGATGGGAAAAACTGTTTTTT. The encoded protein is CASRLDRWEKLFF.